Listed below are T cell receptor beta chains from one sample, sequenced in a study of T cell responses to AZD1222 COVID-19 vaccine. Only in-frame clones appear in the TCRdb table, and some are missing; sequencing was by immunoSEQ multiplex PCR. The sample carries 50,000 to 85,000 clones, less than 85% recorded once. The source material was peripheral blood, sampled on day 0 of MenACWY control vaccination. Source of these receptors: an adult in good health. Each CDR3 is given without its conserved first and last residue. The order of the fields is J gene, V gene, CDR3 protein.

>TRBJ1-2|TRBV4-1
ASSPPGRASYGYT
>TRBJ2-2|TRBV5-1
ASSLDGSLNTGELF
>TRBJ2-5|TRBV29-1
SVVLLGPETQY
>TRBJ1-1|TRBV6-5
ASGVDLTIEAF
>TRBJ2-5|TRBV18
ASSRLGQGAIQETQY
>TRBJ1-4|TRBV5-1
ASSDTPQNEKLF
>TRBJ2-7|TRBV12-3/TRBV12-4
ASSLSLGEQY
>TRBJ2-3|TRBV9
ASSAASGGSTDTQY
>TRBJ2-3|TRBV5-1
ASSLWSGRTDTQY
>TRBJ2-3|TRBV9
ASSSTADTQY
>TRBJ2-3|TRBV11-1
ASTAGGGSTDTQY
>TRBJ1-3|TRBV30
AWNGGLTGNTIY
>TRBJ2-7|TRBV15
ATSRGDFGEQY
>TRBJ2-7|TRBV5-5
ASSRGAASDEQY
>TRBJ2-5|TRBV6-6
ASSYRPGETQY
>TRBJ1-3|TRBV11-2
ASSPRLRGGQGAGNTIY
>TRBJ1-5|TRBV7-2
ASSSDRAQPQH
>TRBJ2-5|TRBV11-2
ASSLALAGGTQETQY
>TRBJ2-7|TRBV7-2
ASSLTGTSFSYEQY
>TRBJ1-1|TRBV23-1
ASSQSEGTEAF